This T cell receptor (beta chain) was identified in a study of Ad26.COV2.S vaccination and SARS-CoV-2 variants. Germline trimming cut 6 bases from V and 0 bases from J; bases unmatched to any gene: 13. Per the germline V gene, CDR1 is ENHRY and CDR2 is SYGVKD. The CDR3 length is 18 residues. Sequenced by immunoSEQ multiplex PCR; TCRdb stores in-frame clones only, minus some. In the table there are around 340,000 clones, around 88% of which are singletons. Treatment given: 15 to 20 received Ad26.COV2.S at low or high dose, single or two shots; 5 received placebo; per-sample allocation not given. Collection of samples fell on day 63 after the first vaccine or placebo injection. At a Boston site, the person donating was an adult of 18-55 years. This clone has just one count. Its antigen remains unidentified. Study-wide points: Vaccine and placebo groups showed comparable non-spike TCR breadth. Among vaccine recipients, spike-specific TCR breadth exceeded that of placebo recipients.

This specimen consisted of peripheral blood, obtained in a trial of Ad26.COV2.S vaccine versus placebo. This clonotype was obtained from a person aged 18-65 years who received the Ad26.COV2.S COVID-19 vaccine or a placebo. The chain employs TRBV10-3 and TRBJ1-3; TRBD1 aligns across 8 bases. The CDR3 DNA follows: TGTGCCATCAGGGGACAGGTCAGCCGTGGGGACTCTGGAAACACCATATATTTT. It is translated as CAIRGQVSRGDSGNTIYF.